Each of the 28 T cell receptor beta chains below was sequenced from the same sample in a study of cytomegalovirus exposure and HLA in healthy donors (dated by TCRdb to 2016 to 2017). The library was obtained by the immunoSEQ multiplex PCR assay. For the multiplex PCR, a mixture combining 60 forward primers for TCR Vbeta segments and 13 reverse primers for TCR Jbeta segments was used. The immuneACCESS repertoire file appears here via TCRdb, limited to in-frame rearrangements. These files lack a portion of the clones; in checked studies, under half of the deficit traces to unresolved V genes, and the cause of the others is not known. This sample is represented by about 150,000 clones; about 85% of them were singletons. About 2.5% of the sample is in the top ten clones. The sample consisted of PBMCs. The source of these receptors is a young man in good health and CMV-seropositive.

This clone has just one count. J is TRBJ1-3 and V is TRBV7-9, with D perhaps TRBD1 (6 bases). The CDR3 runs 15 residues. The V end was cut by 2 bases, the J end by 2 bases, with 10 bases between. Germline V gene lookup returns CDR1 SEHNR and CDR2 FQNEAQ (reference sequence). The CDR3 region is CASSLNGGPGNTIYF. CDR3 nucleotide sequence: TGTGCCAGCAGCTTAAACGGGGGGCCTGGAAACACCATATATTTT.

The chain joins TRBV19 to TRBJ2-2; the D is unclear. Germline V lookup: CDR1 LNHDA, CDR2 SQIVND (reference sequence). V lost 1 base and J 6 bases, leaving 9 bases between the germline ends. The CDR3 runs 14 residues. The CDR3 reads CASSIASMPGELFF. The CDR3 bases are TGTGCCAGTAGTATAGCTAGTATGCCCGGGGAGCTGTTTTTT.

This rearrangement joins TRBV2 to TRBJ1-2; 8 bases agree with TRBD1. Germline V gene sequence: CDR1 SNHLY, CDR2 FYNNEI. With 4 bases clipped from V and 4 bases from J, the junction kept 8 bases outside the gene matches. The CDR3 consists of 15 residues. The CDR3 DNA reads TGTGCCAGCAGTGTTGGACAGGGTTTCTTCTATGGCTACACCTTC. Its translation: CASSVGQGFFYGYTF.

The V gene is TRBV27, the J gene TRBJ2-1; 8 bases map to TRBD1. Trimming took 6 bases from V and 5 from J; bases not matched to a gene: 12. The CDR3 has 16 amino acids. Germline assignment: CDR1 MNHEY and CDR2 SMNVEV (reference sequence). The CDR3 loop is CASRNRGSVSNNEQFF. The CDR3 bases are TGTGCCAGCAGGAACAGGGGGAGTGTCTCTAACAATGAGCAGTTCTTC.

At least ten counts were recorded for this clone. This CDR3 reads CASSLTDSQETQYF. The CDR3, as DNA: TGTGCCAGCAGCTTAACGGACAGCCAAGAGACCCAGTACTTC. The chain has TRBV7-3 and TRBJ2-5, with a tentative D call TRBD1 (6 bases). The V gene lost 0 bases and the J gene lost 1 base, with 6 bases spanning the gap. Germline lookup yields CDR1 SGHTA and CDR2 FQGTGA. The length of the CDR3 is 14 residues.

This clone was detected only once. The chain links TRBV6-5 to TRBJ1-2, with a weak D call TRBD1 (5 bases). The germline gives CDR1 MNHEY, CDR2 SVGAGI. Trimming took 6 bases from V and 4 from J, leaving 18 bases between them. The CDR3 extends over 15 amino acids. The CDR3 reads CASSPRGKSPYGYTF. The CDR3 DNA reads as TGTGCCAGCAGCCCTCGGGGGAAGAGTCCCTATGGCTACACCTTC.

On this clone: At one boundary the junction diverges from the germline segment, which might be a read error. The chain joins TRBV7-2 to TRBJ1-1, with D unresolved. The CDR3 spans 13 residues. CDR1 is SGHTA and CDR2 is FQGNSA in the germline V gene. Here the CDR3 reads CASSLAGPWGALF. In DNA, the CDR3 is TGTGCCAGCAGCTTAGCAGGGCCGTGGGGAGCTCTCTTT. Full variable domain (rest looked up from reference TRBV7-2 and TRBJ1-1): GAGVSQSPSNKVTEKGKDVELRCDPISGHTALYWYRQSLGQGLEFLIYFQGNSAPDKSGLPSDRFSAERTGGSVSTLTIQRTQQEDSAVYLCASSLAGPWGALFGQGTRLTVV.

Here the CDR3 DNA reads TGCGCCAGCAGCCGGGACAGTTCAGATACGCAGTATTTT. Amino acids: CASSRDSSDTQYF. The chain has TRBV5-1 and TRBJ2-3; 7 bases line up with TRBD1. J lost 4 bases, V lost 4 bases, and 3 bases had no gene match. The CDR3 consists of 13 residues. Germline CDR1 SGHRS, CDR2 YFSETQ.

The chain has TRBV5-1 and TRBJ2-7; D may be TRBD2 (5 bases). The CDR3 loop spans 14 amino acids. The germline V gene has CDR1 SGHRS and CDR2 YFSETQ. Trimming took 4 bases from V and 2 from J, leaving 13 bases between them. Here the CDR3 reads CASSRIPGAYEQYF. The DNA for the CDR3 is TGCGCCAGCAGCCGTATACCCGGGGCCTACGAGCAGTACTTC.

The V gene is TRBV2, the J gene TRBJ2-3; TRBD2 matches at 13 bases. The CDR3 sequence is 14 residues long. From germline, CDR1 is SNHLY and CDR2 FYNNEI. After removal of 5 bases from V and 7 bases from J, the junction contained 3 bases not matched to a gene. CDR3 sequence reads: CASSTSGGDNTQYF. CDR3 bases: TGTGCCAGCAGTACTAGCGGGGGGGATAATACGCAGTATTTT.

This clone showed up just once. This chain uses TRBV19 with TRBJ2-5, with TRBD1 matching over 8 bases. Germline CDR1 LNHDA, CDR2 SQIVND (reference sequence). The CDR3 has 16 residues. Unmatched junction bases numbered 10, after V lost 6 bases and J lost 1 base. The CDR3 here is CASRGGQGRPQETQYF. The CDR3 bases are TGTGCCAGTAGAGGAGGACAGGGAAGACCCCAAGAGACCCAGTACTTC.

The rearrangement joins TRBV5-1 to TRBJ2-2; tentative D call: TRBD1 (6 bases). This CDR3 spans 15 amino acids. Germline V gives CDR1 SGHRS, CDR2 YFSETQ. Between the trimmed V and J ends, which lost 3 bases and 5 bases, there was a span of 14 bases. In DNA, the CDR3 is TGCGCCAGCAGCTCGTCAACAGGGCAGACCGGGGAGCTGTTTTTT. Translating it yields CASSSSTGQTGELFF.

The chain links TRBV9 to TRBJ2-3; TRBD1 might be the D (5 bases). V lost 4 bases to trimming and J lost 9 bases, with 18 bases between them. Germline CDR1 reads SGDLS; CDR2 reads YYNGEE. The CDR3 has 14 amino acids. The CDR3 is CASSLAGAPRTQYF. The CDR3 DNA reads TGTGCCAGCAGCTTAGCTGGGGCCCCACGCACGCAGTATTTT. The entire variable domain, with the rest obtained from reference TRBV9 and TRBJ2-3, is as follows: DSGVTQTPKHLITATGQRVTLRCSPRSGDLSVYWYQQSLDQGLQFLIQYYNGEERAKGNILERFSAQQFPDLHSELNLSSLELGDSALYFCASSLAGAPRTQYFGPGTRLTVL.

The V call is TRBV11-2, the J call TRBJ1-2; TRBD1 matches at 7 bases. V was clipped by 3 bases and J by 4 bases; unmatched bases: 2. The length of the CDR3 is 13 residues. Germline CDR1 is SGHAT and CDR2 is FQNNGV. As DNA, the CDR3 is TGTGCCAGCAGCTTGGGACAGTCCTATGGCTACACCTTC. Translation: CASSLGQSYGYTF.

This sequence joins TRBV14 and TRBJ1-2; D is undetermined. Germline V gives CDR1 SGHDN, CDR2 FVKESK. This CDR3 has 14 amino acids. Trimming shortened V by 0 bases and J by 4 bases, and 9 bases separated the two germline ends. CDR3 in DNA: TGTGCCAGCAGCCAAGAACGGGGTGGCTATGGCTACACCTTC. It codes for CASSQERGGYGYTF.

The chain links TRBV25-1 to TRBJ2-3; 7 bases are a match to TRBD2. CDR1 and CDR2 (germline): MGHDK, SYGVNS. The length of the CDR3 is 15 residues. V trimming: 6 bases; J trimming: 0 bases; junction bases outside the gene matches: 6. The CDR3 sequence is CASRGGTLSTDTQYF. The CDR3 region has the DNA TGTGCCAGCAGGGGGGGGACTCTTAGCACAGATACGCAGTATTTT. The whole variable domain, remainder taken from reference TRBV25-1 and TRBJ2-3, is EADIYQTPRYLVIGTGKKITLECSQTMGHDKMYWYQQDPGMELHLIHYSYGVNSTEKGDLSSESTVSRIRTEHFPLTLESARPSHTSQYLCASRGGTLSTDTQYFGPGTRLTVL.

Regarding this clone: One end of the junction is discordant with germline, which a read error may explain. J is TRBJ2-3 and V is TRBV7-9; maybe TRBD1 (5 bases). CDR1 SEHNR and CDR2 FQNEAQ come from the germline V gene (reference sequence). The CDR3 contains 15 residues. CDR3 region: CSSSSRQHSTDTQYF. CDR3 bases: TGTTCCAGCAGCTCGAGACAGCATAGCACAGATACGCAGTATTTT.

CDR3 DNA: TGTGCCAGCAGTGAGATAGCGGGAGAGAGCAATGAGCAGTTCTTC. It encodes CASSEIAGESNEQFF. V gene TRBV6-1 combines with J gene TRBJ2-1, with 9 bases lining up with TRBD2. The CDR3 runs 15 residues. Germline loops: CDR1 MNHNS, CDR2 SASEGT. The junction had 6 bases not matched to a gene; V was cut back by 3 bases and J by 6 bases.

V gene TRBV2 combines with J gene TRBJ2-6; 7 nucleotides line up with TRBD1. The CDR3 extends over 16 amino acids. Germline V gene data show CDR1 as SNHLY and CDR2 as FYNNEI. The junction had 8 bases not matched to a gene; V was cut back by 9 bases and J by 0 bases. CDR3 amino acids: CARSGTATSGANVLTF. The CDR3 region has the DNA TGTGCCAGGTCCGGGACAGCGACCTCTGGGGCCAACGTCCTGACTTTC. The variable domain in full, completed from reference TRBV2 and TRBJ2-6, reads EPEVTQTPSHQVTQMGQEVILRCVPISNHLYFYWYRQILGQKVEFLVSFYNNEISEKSEIFDDQFSVERPDGSNFTLKIRSTKLEDSAMYFCARSGTATSGANVLTFGAGSRLTVL.

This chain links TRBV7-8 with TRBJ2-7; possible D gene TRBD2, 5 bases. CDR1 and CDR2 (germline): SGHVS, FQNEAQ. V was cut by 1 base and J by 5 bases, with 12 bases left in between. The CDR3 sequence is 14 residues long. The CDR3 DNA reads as TGTGCCAGCAGCTTAGTCGAGACTAATAACGAGCAGTACTTC. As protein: CASSLVETNNEQYF.

DNA for the CDR3: TGTGCCAGCAGCGGGGGGGAGACCGGGGAAAAACTGTTTTTT. Residues: CASSGGETGEKLFF. The chain carries TRBV13 and TRBJ1-4, with D possibly matching TRBD1 (5 bases). Germline CDR1 is PRHDT and CDR2 is FYEKMQ (reference sequence). This CDR3 is built from 14 residues. The V end lost 5 bases, the J end lost 8 bases, and 15 bases lay between the germline ends. The whole variable domain, remainder taken from reference TRBV13 and TRBJ1-4, is AAGVIQSPRHLIKEKRETATLKCYPIPRHDTVYWYQQGPGQDPQFLISFYEKMQSDKGSIPDRFSAQQFSDYHSELNMSSLELGDSALYFCASSGGETGEKLFFGSGTQLSVL.

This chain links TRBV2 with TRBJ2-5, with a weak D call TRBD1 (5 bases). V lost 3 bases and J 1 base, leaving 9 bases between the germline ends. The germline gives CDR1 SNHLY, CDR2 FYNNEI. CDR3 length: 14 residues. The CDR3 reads CASSEGRSQETQYF. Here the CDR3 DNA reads TGTGCCAGCAGTGAGGGGCGTTCCCAAGAGACCCAGTACTTC.

The CDR3 is CASSLRGFDEQYF. In DNA, the CDR3 is TGTGCCAGCAGCTTGCGAGGTTTTGACGAGCAGTACTTC. The V gene is TRBV5-5, the J gene TRBJ2-7; D is unresolved. CDR1 is SGHKS and CDR2 is YYEKEE in the germline V gene (reference sequence). The CDR3 has 13 residues. V was cut by 1 base and J by 5 bases, with 10 bases left in between.

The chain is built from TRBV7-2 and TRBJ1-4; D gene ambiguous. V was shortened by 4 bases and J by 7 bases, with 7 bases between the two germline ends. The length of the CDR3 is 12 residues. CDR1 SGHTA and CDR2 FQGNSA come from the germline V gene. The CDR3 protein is CASSSSGEKLFF. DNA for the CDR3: TGTGCCAGCAGCTCGTCGGGTGAAAAACTGTTTTTT.

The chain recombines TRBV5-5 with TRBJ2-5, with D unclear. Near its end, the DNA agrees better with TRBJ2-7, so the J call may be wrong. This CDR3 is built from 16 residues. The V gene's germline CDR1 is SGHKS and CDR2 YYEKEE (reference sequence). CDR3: CASSLESETFSYEQYF. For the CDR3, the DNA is TGTGCCAGCAGCTTGGAGTCTGAAACGTTCTCCTACGAGCAGTACTTC.

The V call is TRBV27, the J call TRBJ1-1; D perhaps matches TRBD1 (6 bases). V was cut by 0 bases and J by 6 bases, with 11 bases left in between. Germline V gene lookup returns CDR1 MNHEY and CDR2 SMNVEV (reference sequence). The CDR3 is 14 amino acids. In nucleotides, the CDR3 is TGTGCCAGCAGTTTATCAGGGGGGGTGGCTGAAGCTTTCTTT. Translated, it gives CASSLSGGVAEAFF.

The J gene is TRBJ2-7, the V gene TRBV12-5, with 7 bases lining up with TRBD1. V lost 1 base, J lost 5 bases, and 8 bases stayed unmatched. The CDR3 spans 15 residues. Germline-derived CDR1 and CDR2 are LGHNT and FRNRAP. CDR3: CASGLEPTGTHEQYF. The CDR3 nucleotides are TGTGCTAGTGGTTTGGAACCGACAGGGACCCACGAGCAGTACTTC.

In DNA form, the CDR3 reads TGTGCCAGCAGCGTAGGTCGCAGGTACAGTGAGACCCAGTACTTC. Translated, it gives CASSVGRRYSETQYF. J is TRBJ2-5 and V is TRBV9; D call uncertain. Germline CDR1 is SGDLS and CDR2 is YYNGEE. Trimming removed 0 bases from V and 5 bases from J, with 14 bases in between. CDR3 size: 15 residues.